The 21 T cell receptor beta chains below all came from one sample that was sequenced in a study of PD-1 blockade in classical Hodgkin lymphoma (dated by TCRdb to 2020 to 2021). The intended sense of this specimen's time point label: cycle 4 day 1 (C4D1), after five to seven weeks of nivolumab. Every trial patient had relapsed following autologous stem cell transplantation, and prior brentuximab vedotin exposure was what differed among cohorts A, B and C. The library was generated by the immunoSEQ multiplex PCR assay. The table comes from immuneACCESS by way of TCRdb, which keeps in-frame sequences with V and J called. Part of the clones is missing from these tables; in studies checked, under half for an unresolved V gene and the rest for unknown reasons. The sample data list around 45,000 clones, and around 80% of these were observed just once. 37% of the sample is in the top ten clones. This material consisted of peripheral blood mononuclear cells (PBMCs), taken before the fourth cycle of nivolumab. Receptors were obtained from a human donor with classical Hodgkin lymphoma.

In nucleotides, the CDR3 is TGCGCCAGCAGCTACGGAGGTCAGGGGAGCACTGAAGCTTTCTTT. This sequence encodes CASSYGGQGSTEAFF. The chain carries TRBV5-1 and TRBJ1-1; tentatively, D is TRBD1 (6 bases). Trimming cost V 3 bases and J 4 bases, with 16 bases left between them. The CDR3 loop spans 15 amino acids. Germline values: CDR1 SGHRS, CDR2 YFSETQ.

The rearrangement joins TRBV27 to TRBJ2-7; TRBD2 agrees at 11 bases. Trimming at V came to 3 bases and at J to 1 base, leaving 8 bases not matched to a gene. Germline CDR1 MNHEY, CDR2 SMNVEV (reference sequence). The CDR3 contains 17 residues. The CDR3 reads CASSFRLAGMLSYEQYF. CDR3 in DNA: TGTGCCAGCAGTTTCCGACTAGCGGGGATGCTTTCCTACGAGCAGTACTTC.

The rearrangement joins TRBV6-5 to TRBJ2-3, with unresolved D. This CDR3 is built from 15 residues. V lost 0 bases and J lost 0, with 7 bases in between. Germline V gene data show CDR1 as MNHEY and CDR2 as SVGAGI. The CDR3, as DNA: TGTGCCAGCAGTTACTCCCTTAGGAGCACAGATACGCAGTATTTT. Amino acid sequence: CASSYSLRSTDTQYF.

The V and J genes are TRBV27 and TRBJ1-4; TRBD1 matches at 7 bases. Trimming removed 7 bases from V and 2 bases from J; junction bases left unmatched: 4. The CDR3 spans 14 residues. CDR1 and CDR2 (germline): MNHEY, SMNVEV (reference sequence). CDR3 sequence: CASKGARTNEKLFF. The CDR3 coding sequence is TGTGCCAGCAAGGGGGCAAGGACTAATGAAAAACTGTTTTTT.

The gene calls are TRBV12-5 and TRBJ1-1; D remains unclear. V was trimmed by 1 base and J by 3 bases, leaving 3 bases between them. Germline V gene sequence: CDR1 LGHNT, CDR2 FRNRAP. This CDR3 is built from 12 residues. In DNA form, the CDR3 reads TGTGCTAGTGGTTTGGGTTACACTGAAGCTTTCTTT. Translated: CASGLGYTEAFF.

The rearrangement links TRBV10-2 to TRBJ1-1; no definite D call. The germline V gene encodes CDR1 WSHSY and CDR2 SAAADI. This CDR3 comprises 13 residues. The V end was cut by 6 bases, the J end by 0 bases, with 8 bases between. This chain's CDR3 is CASRQKMNTEAFF. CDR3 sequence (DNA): TGCGCCAGCAGACAGAAGATGAACACTGAAGCTTTCTTT.

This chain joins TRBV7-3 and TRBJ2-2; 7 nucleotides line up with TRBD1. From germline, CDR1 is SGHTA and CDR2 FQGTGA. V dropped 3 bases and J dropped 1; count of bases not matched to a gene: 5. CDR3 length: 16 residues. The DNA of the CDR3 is TGTGCCAGCAGCTTGACCGGGACAGAGAACACCGGGGAGCTGTTTTTT. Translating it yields CASSLTGTENTGELFF.

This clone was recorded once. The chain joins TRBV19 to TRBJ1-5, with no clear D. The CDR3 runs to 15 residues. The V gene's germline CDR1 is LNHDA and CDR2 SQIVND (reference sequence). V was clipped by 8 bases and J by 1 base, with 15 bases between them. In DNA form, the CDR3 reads TGTGCCAGTGGTAACTCACCTTCGAGCAATCAGCCCCAGCATTTT. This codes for CASGNSPSSNQPQHF.

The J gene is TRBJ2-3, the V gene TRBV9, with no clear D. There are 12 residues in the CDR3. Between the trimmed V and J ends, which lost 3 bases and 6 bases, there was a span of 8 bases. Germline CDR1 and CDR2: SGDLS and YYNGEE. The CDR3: CASSATGDTQYF. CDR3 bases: TGTGCCAGCAGCGCGACTGGGGATACGCAGTATTTT.

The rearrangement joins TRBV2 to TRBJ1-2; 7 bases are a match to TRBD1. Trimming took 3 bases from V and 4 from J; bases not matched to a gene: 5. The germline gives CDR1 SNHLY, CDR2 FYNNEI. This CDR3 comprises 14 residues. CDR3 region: CASSDSGQLYGYTF. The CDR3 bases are TGTGCCAGCAGTGATTCGGGACAGCTCTATGGCTACACCTTC.

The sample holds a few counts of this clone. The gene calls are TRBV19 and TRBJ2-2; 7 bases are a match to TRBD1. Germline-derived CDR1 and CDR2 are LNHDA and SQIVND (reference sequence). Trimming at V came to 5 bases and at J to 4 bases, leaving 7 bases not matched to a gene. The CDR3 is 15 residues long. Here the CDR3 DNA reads TGTGCCAGTAGTTCAGGGGGAAGAGGCACCGGGGAGCTGTTTTTT. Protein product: CASSSGGRGTGELFF.

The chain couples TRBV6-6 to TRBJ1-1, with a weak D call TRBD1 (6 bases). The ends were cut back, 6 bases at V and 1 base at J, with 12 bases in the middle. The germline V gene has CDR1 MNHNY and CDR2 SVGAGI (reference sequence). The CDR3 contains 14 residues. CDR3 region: CASRLLQGNTEAFF. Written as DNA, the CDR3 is TGTGCCAGCAGATTACTACAGGGGAACACTGAAGCTTTCTTT.

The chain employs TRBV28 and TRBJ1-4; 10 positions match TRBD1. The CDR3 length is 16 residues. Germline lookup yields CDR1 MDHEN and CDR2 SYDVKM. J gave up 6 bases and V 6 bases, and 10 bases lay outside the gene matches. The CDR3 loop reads CASRQRQGAGDEKLFF. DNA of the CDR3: TGTGCCAGCAGGCAGAGACAGGGGGCGGGGGATGAAAAACTGTTTTTT.

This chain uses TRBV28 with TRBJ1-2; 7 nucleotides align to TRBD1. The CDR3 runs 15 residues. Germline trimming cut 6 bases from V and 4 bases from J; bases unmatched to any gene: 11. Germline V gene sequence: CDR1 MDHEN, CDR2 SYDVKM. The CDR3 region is CASSTPDRKIYGYTF. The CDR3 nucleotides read TGTGCCAGCAGCACCCCGGACAGGAAGATCTATGGCTACACCTTC.

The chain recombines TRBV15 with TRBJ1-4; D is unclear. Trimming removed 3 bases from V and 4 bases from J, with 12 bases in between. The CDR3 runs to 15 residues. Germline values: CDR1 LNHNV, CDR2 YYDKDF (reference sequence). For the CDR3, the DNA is TGTGCCACCAGCAGGCAGCGGCTCCTTAATGAAAAACTGTTTTTT. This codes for CATSRQRLLNEKLFF.

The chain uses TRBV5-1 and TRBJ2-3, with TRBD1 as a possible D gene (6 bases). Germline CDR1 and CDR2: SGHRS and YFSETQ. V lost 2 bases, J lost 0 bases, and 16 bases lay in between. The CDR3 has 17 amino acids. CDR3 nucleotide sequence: TGCGCCAGCAGCTTAGCCTTGGACAGTTACAGCACAGATACGCAGTATTTT. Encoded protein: CASSLALDSYSTDTQYF.

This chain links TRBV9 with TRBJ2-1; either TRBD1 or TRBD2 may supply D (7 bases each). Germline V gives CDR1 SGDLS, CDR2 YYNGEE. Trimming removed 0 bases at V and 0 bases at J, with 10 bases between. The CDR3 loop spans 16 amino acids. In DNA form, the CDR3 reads TGTGCCAGCAGCGTAGCAGGGGGGGCCTCCTACAATGAGCAGTTCTTC. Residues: CASSVAGGASYNEQFF.

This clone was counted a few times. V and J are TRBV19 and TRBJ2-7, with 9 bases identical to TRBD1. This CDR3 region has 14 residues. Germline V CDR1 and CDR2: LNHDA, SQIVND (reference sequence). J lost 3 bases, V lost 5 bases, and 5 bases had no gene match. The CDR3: CASSDGTGSYEQYF. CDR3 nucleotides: TGTGCCAGTAGTGACGGGACAGGGAGCTACGAGCAGTACTTC.

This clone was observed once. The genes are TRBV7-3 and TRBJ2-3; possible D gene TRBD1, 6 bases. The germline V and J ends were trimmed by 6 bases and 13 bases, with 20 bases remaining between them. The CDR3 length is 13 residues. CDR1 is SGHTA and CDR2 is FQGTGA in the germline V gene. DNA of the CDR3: TGTGCCAGCAGTGTGTCCAATCAGCGGACAGAGTATTTT. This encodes CASSVSNQRTEYF. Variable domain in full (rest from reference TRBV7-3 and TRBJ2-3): GAGVSQTPSNKVTEKGKYVELRCDPISGHTALYWYRQSLGQGPEFLIYFQGTGAADDSGLPNDRFFAVRPEGSVSTLKIQRTERGDSAVYLCASSVSNQRTEYFGPGTRLTVL.

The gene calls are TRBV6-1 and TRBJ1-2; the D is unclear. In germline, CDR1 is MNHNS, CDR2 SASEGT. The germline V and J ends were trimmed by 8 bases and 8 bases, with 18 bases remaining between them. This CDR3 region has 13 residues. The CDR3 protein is CASLVHFLGGYTF. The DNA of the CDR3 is TGTGCCAGCCTCGTACACTTCCTAGGGGGCTACACCTTC.

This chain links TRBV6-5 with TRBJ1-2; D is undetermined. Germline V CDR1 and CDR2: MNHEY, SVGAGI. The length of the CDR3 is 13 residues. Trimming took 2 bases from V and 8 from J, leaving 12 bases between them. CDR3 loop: CASSYEVHRGYTF. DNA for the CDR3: TGTGCCAGCAGTTACGAAGTACATCGCGGCTACACCTTC.